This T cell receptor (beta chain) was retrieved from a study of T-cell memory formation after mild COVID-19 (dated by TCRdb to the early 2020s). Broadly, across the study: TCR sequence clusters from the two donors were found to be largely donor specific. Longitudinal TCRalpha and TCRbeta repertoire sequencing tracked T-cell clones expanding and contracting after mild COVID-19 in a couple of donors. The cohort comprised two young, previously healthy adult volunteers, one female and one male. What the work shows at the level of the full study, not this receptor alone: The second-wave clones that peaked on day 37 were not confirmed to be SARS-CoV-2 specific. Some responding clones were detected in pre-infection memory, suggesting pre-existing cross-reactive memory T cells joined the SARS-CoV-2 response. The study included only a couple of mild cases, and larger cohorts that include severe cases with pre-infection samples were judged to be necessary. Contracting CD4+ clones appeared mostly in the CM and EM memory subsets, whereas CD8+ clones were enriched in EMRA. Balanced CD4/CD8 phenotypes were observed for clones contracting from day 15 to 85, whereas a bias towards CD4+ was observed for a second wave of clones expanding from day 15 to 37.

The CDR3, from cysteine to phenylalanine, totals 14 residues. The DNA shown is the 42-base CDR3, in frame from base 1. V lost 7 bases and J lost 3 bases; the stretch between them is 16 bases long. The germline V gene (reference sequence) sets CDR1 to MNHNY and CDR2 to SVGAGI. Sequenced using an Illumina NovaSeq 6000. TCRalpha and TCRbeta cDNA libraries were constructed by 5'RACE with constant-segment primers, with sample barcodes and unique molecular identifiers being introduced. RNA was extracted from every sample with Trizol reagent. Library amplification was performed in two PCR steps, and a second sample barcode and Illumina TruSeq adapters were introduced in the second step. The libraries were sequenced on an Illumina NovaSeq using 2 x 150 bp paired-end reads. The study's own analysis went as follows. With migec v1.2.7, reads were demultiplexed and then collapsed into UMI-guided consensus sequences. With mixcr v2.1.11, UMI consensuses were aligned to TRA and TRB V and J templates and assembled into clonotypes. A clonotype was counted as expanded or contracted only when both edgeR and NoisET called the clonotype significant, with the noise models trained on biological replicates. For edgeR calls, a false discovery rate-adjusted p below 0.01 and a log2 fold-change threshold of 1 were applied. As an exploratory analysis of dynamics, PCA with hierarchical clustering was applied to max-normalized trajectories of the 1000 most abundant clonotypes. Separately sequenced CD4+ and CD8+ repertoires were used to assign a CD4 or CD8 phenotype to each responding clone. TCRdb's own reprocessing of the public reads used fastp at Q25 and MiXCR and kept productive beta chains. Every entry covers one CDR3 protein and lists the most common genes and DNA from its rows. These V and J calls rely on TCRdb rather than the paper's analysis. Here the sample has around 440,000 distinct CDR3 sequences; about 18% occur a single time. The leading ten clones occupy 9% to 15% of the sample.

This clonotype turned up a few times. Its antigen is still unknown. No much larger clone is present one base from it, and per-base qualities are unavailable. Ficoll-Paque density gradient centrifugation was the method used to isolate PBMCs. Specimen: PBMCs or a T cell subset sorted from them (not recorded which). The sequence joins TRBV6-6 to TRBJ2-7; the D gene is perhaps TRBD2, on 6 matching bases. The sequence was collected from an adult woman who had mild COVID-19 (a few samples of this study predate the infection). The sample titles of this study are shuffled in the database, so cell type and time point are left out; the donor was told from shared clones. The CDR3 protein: CASTPERADYEQYF. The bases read TGTGCCAGCACACCGGAGCGGGCGGACTACGAGCAGTACTTC.